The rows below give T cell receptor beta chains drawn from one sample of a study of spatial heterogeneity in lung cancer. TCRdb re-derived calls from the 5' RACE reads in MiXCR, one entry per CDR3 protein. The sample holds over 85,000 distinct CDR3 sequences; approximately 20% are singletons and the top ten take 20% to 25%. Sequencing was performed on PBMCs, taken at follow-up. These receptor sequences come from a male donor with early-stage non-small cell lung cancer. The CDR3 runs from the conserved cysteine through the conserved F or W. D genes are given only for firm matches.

CDR3 protein: CASSLSRAGTDTQYF
V gene: TRBV12-3/TRBV12-4
D gene: TRBD2
J gene: TRBJ2-3

CDR3 protein: CASSHPGGKTGELFF
V gene: TRBV4-1
D gene: TRBD2
J gene: TRBJ2-2

CDR3 protein: CASREDNTYGTRSYNEQFF
V gene: TRBV5-1
D gene: -
J gene: TRBJ2-1

CDR3 protein: CASSQGQGTITDTQYF
V gene: TRBV14
D gene: TRBD1
J gene: TRBJ2-3

CDR3 protein: CASKADTTNYGYTF
V gene: TRBV5-1
D gene: -
J gene: TRBJ1-2

CDR3 protein: CASSAGQGTEQYF
V gene: TRBV5-1
D gene: TRBD1
J gene: TRBJ2-7

CDR3 protein: CASSLGALETQYF
V gene: TRBV27
D gene: -
J gene: TRBJ2-5

CDR3 protein: CASCEETQYF
V gene: TRBV21-1
D gene: -
J gene: TRBJ2-5

CDR3 protein: CASSLSQGATGANVLTF
V gene: TRBV12-3/TRBV12-4
D gene: TRBD1
J gene: TRBJ2-6

CDR3 protein: CASSLTPPQGNSADTQYF
V gene: TRBV27
D gene: TRBD1
J gene: TRBJ2-3

CDR3 protein: CSASQGQGNEQYF
V gene: TRBV20-1
D gene: TRBD1
J gene: TRBJ2-7

CDR3 protein: CASSQSLAGGVQETQYF
V gene: TRBV14
D gene: TRBD2
J gene: TRBJ2-5

CDR3 protein: CASSPWQTDTQYF
V gene: TRBV18
D gene: -
J gene: TRBJ2-3

CDR3 protein: CASSFSKGREQYF
V gene: TRBV3-1
D gene: -
J gene: TRBJ2-7

CDR3 protein: CASSQSGGGASGYTF
V gene: TRBV3-1
D gene: -
J gene: TRBJ1-2

CDR3 protein: CSARGGHGGYTF
V gene: TRBV29-1
D gene: -
J gene: TRBJ1-2

CDR3 protein: CSVLPGATDTQYF
V gene: TRBV29-1
D gene: -
J gene: TRBJ2-3

CDR3 protein: CASSVTVPGQDVTNEQFF
V gene: TRBV5-1
D gene: TRBD1
J gene: TRBJ2-1

CDR3 protein: CAWSGQGVVYGYTF
V gene: TRBV30
D gene: TRBD1
J gene: TRBJ1-2

CDR3 protein: CASSLLRLAGGADTQYF
V gene: TRBV5-4
D gene: TRBD2
J gene: TRBJ2-3

CDR3 protein: CSARGQGAAYSYNSPLHF
V gene: TRBV20-1
D gene: TRBD1
J gene: TRBJ1-6

CDR3 protein: CASSLGGSGKYEQYF
V gene: TRBV7-2
D gene: TRBD2
J gene: TRBJ2-7

CDR3 protein: CATRPRDDTEAFF
V gene: TRBV10-3
D gene: -
J gene: TRBJ1-1

CDR3 protein: CASRRRRGIEQYF
V gene: TRBV9
D gene: -
J gene: TRBJ2-7

CDR3 protein: CASSQGHRGADTQYF
V gene: TRBV5-1
D gene: -
J gene: TRBJ2-3

CDR3 protein: CASSPTRDTGELFF
V gene: TRBV7-2
D gene: -
J gene: TRBJ2-2